A single sample gave rise to the 32 T cell receptor beta chains below, sequenced in a study of cytomegalovirus exposure and HLA in healthy donors. 13 Jbeta primers and 60 Vbeta primers were used for the PCR. Assay: immunoSEQ multiplex PCR; the TCRdb copy retains only in-frame clones and omits some. This table lists fewer than 70,000 clones. The source material was PBMCs. The source of these receptors is a woman under 30 in good health and CMV-seronegative.

V gene TRBV25-1 combines with J gene TRBJ2-5; TRBD1 matches 7 bases. Germline assignment: CDR1 MGHDK and CDR2 SYGVNS. The CDR3 is 14 amino acids. V lost 6 bases, J lost 6 bases, and 10 bases stayed unmatched. The CDR3 DNA sequence: TGTGCCAGCAGAGAGACAGGGCCACGCAAGACCCAGTACTTC. It codes for CASRETGPRKTQYF. Filled out from reference TRBV25-1 and TRBJ2-5, the complete variable domain reads EADIYQTPRYLVIGTGKKITLECSQTMGHDKMYWYQQDPGMELHLIHYSYGVNSTEKGDLSSESTVSRIRTEHFPLTLESARPSHTSQYLCASRETGPRKTQYFGPGTRLLVL.

This chain connects TRBV15 to TRBJ2-7; 9 nucleotides line up with TRBD1. In germline, CDR1 is LNHNV, CDR2 YYDKDF (reference sequence). V gave up 5 bases and J gave up 5 bases; unmatched junction bases: 4. The CDR3 runs to 13 residues. CDR3 in DNA: TGTGCCACCAGCGGGACAGGGATCCACGAGCAGTACTTC. Amino acids: CATSGTGIHEQYF.

The rearrangement joins TRBV5-1 to TRBJ2-5; TRBD1 matches at 12 bases. CDR1 and CDR2 from the germline V gene are SGHRS and YFSETQ. The V segment lost 4 bases and the J segment 4 bases; nucleotides outside the gene matches: 8. The CDR3 loop spans 16 amino acids. The chain's CDR3 is CASSLRDRGRRETQYF. The DNA for the CDR3 is TGCGCCAGCAGCCTCCGGGACAGGGGGCGGAGAGAGACCCAGTACTTC.

DNA for the CDR3: TGTGCCAGCAGCCAAGGACAACAGCCCCAGCATTTT. It yields the protein CASSQGQQPQHF. The chain employs TRBV14 and TRBJ1-5, with D unclear. Germline values: CDR1 SGHDN, CDR2 FVKESK. The germline V and J ends were trimmed by 1 base and 7 bases, with 5 bases remaining between them. The CDR3 is 12 amino acids.

The chain carries TRBV29-1 and TRBJ2-7; the D is unclear. CDR3 length: 10 residues. Germline loops: CDR1 SQVTM, CDR2 ANQGSEA. V was pared by 4 bases and J by 6 bases, with 7 bases between. The CDR3 region is CSVASREQYF. DNA for the CDR3: TGCAGCGTTGCGTCCCGCGAGCAGTACTTC.

J is TRBJ2-7 and V is TRBV30; TRBD2 agrees at 11 bases. Germline V gene data show CDR1 as GTSNPN and CDR2 as SVGIG (reference sequence). The V segment lost 2 bases and the J segment 6 bases; nucleotides outside the gene matches: 12. The CDR3 totals 16 residues. The CDR3 loop reads CAWSLAGGYLWGEQYF. CDR3 nucleotide sequence: TGTGCCTGGAGTCTAGCGGGGGGCTACCTGTGGGGCGAGCAGTACTTC.

The chain has TRBV6-1 and TRBJ2-7, with D maybe TRBD1 (5 bases). V gave up 6 bases and J gave up 2 bases, with 5 bases separating them. The germline gives CDR1 MNHNS, CDR2 SASEGT. This CDR3 spans 11 amino acids. The chain's CDR3 is CASRGPYEQYF. The DNA of the CDR3 is TGTGCCAGCAGGGGGCCCTACGAGCAGTACTTC.

The chain carries TRBV7-8 and TRBJ2-7, with TRBD2 matching over 7 bases. Germline CDR1 SGHVS, CDR2 FQNEAQ. The CDR3 is made up of 14 amino acids. Trimming at V came to 5 bases and at J to 3 bases, leaving 7 bases not matched to a gene. This CDR3 is CASSQTSSYYEQYF. The CDR3 coding sequence is TGTGCCAGCAGCCAGACTAGCAGCTACTACGAGCAGTACTTC.

The rearrangement joins TRBV5-4 to TRBJ2-3, with 8 bases matching TRBD2. CDR1 and CDR2 from the germline V gene are SGHNT and YYREEE (reference sequence). V lost 5 bases and J lost 4; bases outside the gene matches: 6. The length of the CDR3 is 14 residues. CDR3 protein: CASRQAGESDTQYF. For the CDR3, the DNA is TGTGCCAGCAGGCAAGCGGGAGAATCAGATACGCAGTATTTT.

The chain joins TRBV5-4 to TRBJ2-6; unclear D gene. Germline CDR1 is SGHNT and CDR2 is YYREEE (reference sequence). The CDR3 covers 16 residues. The germline V and J ends were trimmed by 5 bases and 0 bases, with 12 bases remaining between them. CDR3 in amino acids: CASSPTRNSGANVLTF. The DNA of the CDR3 is TGTGCCAGCAGTCCGACACGTAACTCTGGGGCCAACGTCCTGACTTTC.

The rearrangement links TRBV5-1 to TRBJ1-1, with D unclear. V was cut by 4 bases and J by 2 bases, with 12 bases left in between. The germline V gene encodes CDR1 SGHRS and CDR2 YFSETQ. The CDR3 is made up of 14 amino acids. The CDR3 reads CASSRREGNTEAFF. As DNA, the CDR3 is TGCGCCAGCAGCCGCCGGGAAGGTAACACTGAAGCTTTCTTT.

This rearrangement joins TRBV30 to TRBJ1-2, with 8 bases aligning to TRBD1. Losses at the gene ends were 3 bases for V and 0 bases for J; bases not matched to a gene: 3. The CDR3 loop spans 14 amino acids. Germline V gene sequence: CDR1 GTSNPN, CDR2 SVGIG (reference sequence). CDR3 coding DNA: TGTGCCTGGAGGGACAGGGAAGCTAACTATGGCTACACCTTC. Protein: CAWRDREANYGYTF.

Considering frequency, this clone is medium-sized. The rearrangement links TRBV28 to TRBJ2-1; 8 nucleotides agree with TRBD1. The CDR3 runs to 16 residues. Germline CDR1 and CDR2: MDHEN and SYDVKM. V lost 6 bases to trimming and J lost 4 bases; unmatched junction nucleotides: 11. The CDR3 DNA reads as TGTGCCAGCAGAAAGACCGGACAGGGATTTTACAATGAGCAGTTCTTC. Amino acids: CASRKTGQGFYNEQFF.

The chain links TRBV5-1 to TRBJ2-7; D is possibly TRBD2 (5 bases). Trimming took 0 bases from V and 3 from J, leaving 10 bases between them. The germline gives CDR1 SGHRS, CDR2 YFSETQ. The CDR3 has 14 amino acids. This CDR3 reads CASSLGGDIYEQYF. CDR3 DNA sequence: TGCGCCAGCAGCTTGGGGGGAGACATCTACGAGCAGTACTTC. The whole variable domain, filled in from reference TRBV5-1 and TRBJ2-7, reads KAGVTQTPRYLIKTRGQQVTLSCSPISGHRSVSWYQQTPGQGLQFLFEYFSETQRNKGNFPGRFSGRQFSNSRSEMNVSTLELGDSALYLCASSLGGDIYEQYFGPGTRLTVT.

This chain connects TRBV19 to TRBJ2-1; D unresolved. This CDR3 contains 11 residues. Trimming pared 4 bases from V and 6 bases from J, leaving 4 bases between. Germline assignment: CDR1 LNHDA and CDR2 SQIVND (reference sequence). The CDR3 region is CASSTFNEQFF. CDR3 coding DNA: TGTGCCAGTAGTACCTTCAATGAGCAGTTCTTC.

The chain has TRBV11-2 and TRBJ2-7; 7 bases are a match to TRBD2. The CDR3 is 12 amino acids. Germline V gives CDR1 SGHAT, CDR2 FQNNGV. Trimming at V came to 1 base and at J to 9 bases, leaving 3 bases not matched to a gene. The CDR3 region is CASSLGGGRQYF. The CDR3 DNA reads TGTGCCAGCAGCTTAGGCGGGGGAAGGCAGTACTTC.

V and J are TRBV5-1 and TRBJ2-7; D might be TRBD2 (5 bases). Germline CDR1 is SGHRS and CDR2 is YFSETQ. Trimming stripped 0 bases from V and 5 bases from J, with 9 bases between. CDR3 length equals 13 residues. CDR3 amino acids: CASSLGGLDEQYF. DNA of the CDR3: TGCGCCAGCAGCTTGGGCGGACTTGACGAGCAGTACTTC.

The chain couples TRBV6-1 to TRBJ2-7; perhaps TRBD2 as D (6 bases). The CDR3 is made up of 15 amino acids. Germline V gene lookup returns CDR1 MNHNS and CDR2 SASEGT. Trimming shortened V by 2 bases and J by 2 bases, and 13 bases separated the two germline ends. In nucleotides, the CDR3 is TGTGCCAGCAGTGAACGGAGGGAGTGGGCCTACGAGCAGTACTTC. Translating gives CASSERREWAYEQYF.

This chain joins TRBV5-1 and TRBJ1-1; 9 nucleotides match TRBD1. The CDR3 consists of 15 residues. Per the germline V gene, CDR1 is SGHRS and CDR2 is YFSETQ. Germline trimming cut 2 bases from V and 0 bases from J; bases unmatched to any gene: 2. The CDR3: CASSLQGALNTEAFF. For the CDR3, the DNA is TGCGCCAGCAGCTTACAGGGGGCTCTGAACACTGAAGCTTTCTTT.

V is TRBV30 and J is TRBJ2-3; 10 positions agree with TRBD1. The CDR3 has 13 residues. V lost 4 bases, J lost 5 bases, and 3 bases stayed unmatched. Germline V gene sequence: CDR1 GTSNPN, CDR2 SVGIG (reference sequence). CDR3 bases: TGTGCCTGGACGTGGACAGGGGGAGATACGCAGTATTTT. This gives the protein CAWTWTGGDTQYF.

The chain has TRBV4-2 and TRBJ2-2; the match to TRBD2 covers 14 bases. The CDR3 has 18 amino acids. V trimming: 2 bases; J trimming: 0 bases; junction bases outside the gene matches: 2. CDR1 and CDR2 from the germline V gene are LGHNA and YNFKEQ. The chain's CDR3 is CASSQRLAGGPNTGELFF. The CDR3 nucleotides read TGTGCCAGCAGCCAAAGACTAGCGGGGGGGCCGAACACCGGGGAGCTGTTTTTT.

The rearrangement uses TRBV29-1 and TRBJ2-1; 8 nucleotides align to TRBD2. The junction had 1 base not matched to a gene; V was cut back by 1 base and J by 5 bases. Per germline, CDR1 SQVTM and CDR2 ANQGSEA. The CDR3 totals 13 residues. In nucleotides, the CDR3 is TGCAGCGTTGAAGGCGGGGGGAACAATGAGCAGTTCTTC. Translated: CSVEGGGNNEQFF.

With respect to this clone: Other DNA sequences in the same sample also yield this CDR3. This chain uses TRBV29-1 with TRBJ1-1, with TRBD1 matching over 9 bases. Germline-derived CDR1 and CDR2 are SQVTM and ANQGSEA. The CDR3 is 13 residues long. J was trimmed by 2 bases and V by 4 bases; bases with no gene match: 2. The CDR3 nucleotides read TGCAGCGTTGTCACAGGGGGCAACACTGAAGCTTTCTTT. Translating it yields CSVVTGGNTEAFF. The full variable domain, with the rest looked up from reference TRBV29-1 and TRBJ1-1, is SAVISQKPSRDICQRGTSLTIQCQVDSQVTMMFWYRQQPGQSLTLIATANQGSEATYESGFVIDKFPISRPNLTFSTLTVSNMSPEDSSIYLCSVVTGGNTEAFFGQGTRLTVV.

The gene calls are TRBV28 and TRBJ2-5, with D hard to call. Trimming shortened V by 10 bases and J by 5 bases, and 20 bases separated the two germline ends. Germline CDR1 and CDR2: MDHEN and SYDVKM. The CDR3 consists of 14 residues. CDR3 DNA: TGTGCCACCTCCAAGCCCTTAAACGAGGAGACCCAGTACTTC. It encodes CATSKPLNEETQYF. Variable domain in full (rest from reference TRBV28 and TRBJ2-5): DVKVTQSSRYLVKRTGEKVFLECVQDMDHENMFWYRQDPGLGLRLIYFSYDVKMKEKGDIPEGYSVSREKKERFSLILESASTNQTSMYLCATSKPLNEETQYFGPGTRLLVL.

The chain is built from TRBV11-2 and TRBJ2-6; D is ambiguous. Germline CDR1 is SGHAT and CDR2 is FQNNGV. Trimming took 5 bases from V and 1 from J, leaving 15 bases between them. The CDR3 loop spans 17 amino acids. The CDR3 nucleotides are TGTGCCAGCAGCCCTGGGCTGTTCGCGTCTGGGGCCAACGTCCTGACTTTC. This sequence encodes CASSPGLFASGANVLTF.

The chain uses TRBV19 and TRBJ2-7, with 10 bases lining up with TRBD1. Germline values: CDR1 LNHDA, CDR2 SQIVND (reference sequence). V was pared by 10 bases and J by 3 bases, with 12 bases of the junction left unmatched. The CDR3 covers 15 residues. The CDR3: CAIKRGDRGLYEQYF. The CDR3 bases are TGTGCCATCAAGAGGGGAGACAGGGGGCTCTACGAGCAGTACTTC.

V usage is TRBV30 and J usage is TRBJ2-7; D is perhaps TRBD1 (6 bases). CDR3 length: 14 residues. Germline loops: CDR1 GTSNPN, CDR2 SVGIG (reference sequence). Trimming took 0 bases from V and 3 from J, leaving 12 bases between them. Written as DNA, the CDR3 is TGTGCCTGGAGTGTAGCGCAGGGGAACTACGAGCAGTACTTC. It specifies CAWSVAQGNYEQYF.

J is TRBJ2-3 and V is TRBV5-4; TRBD1 aligns across 8 bases. CDR1 is SGHNT, CDR2 YYREEE, per germline (reference sequence). The CDR3 runs 15 residues. V lost 0 bases and J lost 6; bases outside the gene matches: 6. CDR3 sequence (DNA): TGTGCCAGCAGCTTGGGCAGGGGGCTTGCCGATACGCAGTATTTT. This gives the protein CASSLGRGLADTQYF.

The gene calls are TRBV6-6 and TRBJ2-2, with D possibly matching TRBD1 (5 bases). The V gene lost 0 bases and the J gene lost 5 bases, with 7 bases spanning the gap. Germline lookup yields CDR1 MNHNY and CDR2 SVGAGI (reference sequence). This CDR3 region has 14 residues. CDR3: CASSYSPGTGELFF. In DNA, the CDR3 is TGTGCCAGCAGTTACTCGCCAGGGACCGGGGAGCTGTTTTTT.

The rearrangement links TRBV7-9 to TRBJ1-4, with TRBD1 matching 9 bases. Losses at the gene ends were 6 bases for V and 7 bases for J; bases not matched to a gene: 6. The germline V gene encodes CDR1 SEHNR and CDR2 FQNEAQ (reference sequence). The CDR3 contains 14 residues. This CDR3 is CASRIDRGSEKLFF. DNA for the CDR3: TGTGCCAGCAGGATCGACAGGGGGAGTGAAAAACTGTTTTTT. Based on the CDR3 plus reference TRBV7-9 and TRBJ1-4, the full variable domain is DTGVSQNPRHKITKRGQNVTFRCDPISEHNRLYWYRQTLGQGPEFLTYFQNEAQLEKSRLLSDRFSAERPKGSFSTLEIQRTEQGDSAMYLCASRIDRGSEKLFFGSGTQLSVL.

The chain has TRBV30 and TRBJ1-5, with unresolved D. Germline V lookup: CDR1 GTSNPN, CDR2 SVGIG (reference sequence). Deletions cut 8 bases from V and 0 bases from J, with 14 bases between. The length of the CDR3 is 14 residues. CDR3 region: CAAGIGNSNQPQHF. CDR3 nucleotide sequence: TGTGCCGCAGGCATCGGGAATAGCAATCAGCCCCAGCATTTT.

The chain uses TRBV4-1 and TRBJ1-2, with 7 bases fitting TRBD1. CDR1 is MGHRA, CDR2 YSYEKL, per germline. This CDR3 has 15 amino acids. Unmatched junction bases numbered 13, after V lost 4 bases and J lost 8 bases. The DNA for the CDR3 is TGCGCCAGCAGCCTCATCTTCGGGACAGCAGGCGGCTACACCTTC. It codes for CASSLIFGTAGGYTF.